The 6 T cell receptor beta chains below were found in one sample sequenced in a study of siplizumab effects on memory and regulatory T cells. Data came from immunoSEQ multiplex PCR; TCRdb stores just in-frame clones and leaves some out. The sample yields about 100,000 clones, 91% seen once. The sample taken for sequencing was CD4+ T cells sorted from blood. The receptor source for this set is a human donor in good health.

The V call is TRBV30, the J call TRBJ1-3; D remains unclear. This CDR3 contains 12 residues. V lost 3 bases and J lost 4, with 7 bases in between. Germline V gene lookup returns CDR1 GTSNPN and CDR2 SVGIG (reference sequence). The CDR3 is CAWRVGGNTIYF. The CDR3 nucleotides read TGTGCCTGGAGGGTTGGAGGAAACACCATATATTTT.

This chain uses TRBV5-1 with TRBJ1-2; 8 bases map to TRBD1. This CDR3 contains 16 residues. V lost 4 bases and J lost 6; bases outside the gene matches: 14. Germline V lookup: CDR1 SGHRS, CDR2 YFSETQ. CDR3 DNA: TGCGCCAGCAGCCCGGACAGGGTACGACTTGATAATGGCTACACCTTC. This encodes CASSPDRVRLDNGYTF. The full variable domain, its missing parts supplied by reference TRBV5-1 and TRBJ1-2, is KAGVTQTPRYLIKTRGQQVTLSCSPISGHRSVSWYQQTPGQGLQFLFEYFSETQRNKGNFPGRFSGRQFSNSRSEMNVSTLELGDSALYLCASSPDRVRLDNGYTFGSGTRLTVV.

In DNA form, the CDR3 reads TGTGCCAGCTCACCACCGATGGGTTACAGTGAAGCTTTCTTT. This codes for CASSPPMGYSEAFF. V gene TRBV18 combines with J gene TRBJ1-1; unclear D gene. In germline, CDR1 is KGHSH, CDR2 LQKENI. Trimming pared 0 bases from V and 7 bases from J, leaving 12 bases between. The CDR3 consists of 14 residues.

There are a few counts of this clone. The CDR3 DNA is TGTGCCAGCAGAAAGGGCCTACAGGGATTCGATACGCAGTATTTT. Translation gives CASRKGLQGFDTQYF. The chain recombines TRBV2 with TRBJ2-3; TRBD1 might be the D (6 bases). Germline assignment: CDR1 SNHLY and CDR2 FYNNEI. The CDR3 is 15 amino acids. V lost 6 bases, J lost 6 bases, and 19 bases lay in between.

The CDR3 reads CASSLRQGRGDTQYF. CDR3 bases: TGTGCCAGCAGCTTAAGGCAGGGGCGCGGAGATACGCAGTATTTT. The rearrangement links TRBV11-2 to TRBJ2-3; tentative D call: TRBD1 (6 bases). Germline loops: CDR1 SGHAT, CDR2 FQNNGV. This CDR3 contains 15 residues. The germline V and J ends were trimmed by 2 bases and 5 bases, with 14 bases remaining between them.

V gene TRBV5-4 combines with J gene TRBJ1-6, with 7 bases that match TRBD1. The CDR3 covers 15 residues. Germline CDR1 SGHNT, CDR2 YYREEE (reference sequence). V lost 0 bases to trimming and J lost 6 bases; unmatched junction nucleotides: 3. CDR3 nucleotides: TGTGCCAGCAGCTTGGACAGGGGATTTAATTCACCCCTCCACTTT. This gives the protein CASSLDRGFNSPLHF.